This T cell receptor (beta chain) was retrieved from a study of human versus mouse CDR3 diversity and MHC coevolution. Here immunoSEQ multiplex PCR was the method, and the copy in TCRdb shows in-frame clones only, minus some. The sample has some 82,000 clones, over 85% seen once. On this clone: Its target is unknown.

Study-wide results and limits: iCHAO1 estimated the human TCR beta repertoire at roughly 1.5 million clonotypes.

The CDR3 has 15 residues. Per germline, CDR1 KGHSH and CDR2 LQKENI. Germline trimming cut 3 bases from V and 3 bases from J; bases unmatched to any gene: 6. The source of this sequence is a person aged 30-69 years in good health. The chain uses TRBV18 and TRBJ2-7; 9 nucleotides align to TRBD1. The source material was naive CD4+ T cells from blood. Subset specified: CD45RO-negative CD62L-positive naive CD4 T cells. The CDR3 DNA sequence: TGTGCCAGCTCACCGAAAGGGACAGGGAACTACGAGCAGTACTTC. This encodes CASSPKGTGNYEQYF.